This T cell receptor (beta chain) was retrieved from a study of graft-versus-host responses after intestinal transplantation. Study-wide points: GvH clones detected in recipient marrow included some appearing first in ileum or blood.

Concerning this clone itself: The antigen is not known. Additional DNA sequences in this sample encode the identical CDR3.

Generated by immunoSEQ multiplex PCR, the TCRdb table keeps only in-frame clones and is missing some. The table shows 90,000 to 95,000 clones, with roughly nine tenths occurring only once. Trimming cost V 6 bases and J 2 bases, with 11 bases left between them. CDR1 and CDR2 from the germline V gene are MDHEN and SYDVKM. The CDR3 has 14 amino acids. The genes are TRBV28 and TRBJ1-5; D not certain. This specimen was unstimulated CD8+ T cells sorted from spleen or lymph node cells, taken before intestinal transplant. The receptor was isolated from a human donor who received an intestinal transplant. This chain's CDR3 is CASSFHQGNQPQHF. The CDR3 DNA is TGTGCCAGCAGCTTTCACCAGGGCAATCAGCCCCAGCATTTT.